This T cell receptor (beta chain) appears in the sequencing data of a study of regulatory T cells in long-lasting Graves disease. Study outcomes and limitations: Researchers examined only peripheral blood and not thyroid tissue.

With iRepertoire HTBI primers and Arm-PCR of CDR3 regions, TCR beta libraries were built. TCRdb recomputed calls from the multiplex PCR reads with MiXCR, one row per CDR3 protein. The data show about 430,000 distinct CDR3 sequences, approximately 16% seen once. This CDR3 region has 12 residues. Germline loops: CDR1 SGHVS, CDR2 FQNEAQ. V lost 3 bases, J lost 8 bases, and 8 bases lay in between. As for time point: newly diagnosed GD, antithyroid drugs for less than 3 months. Preparation of the TCR library used RNA extracted from PBMCs. This clonotype was detected many times. Its antigen is not known. Separately, the same data were catalogued under a study of T cells in Graves' hyperthyroidism and ophthalmopathy.

The receptor was derived from a woman aged 40 to 50 with Graves disease. The sequenced sample was peripheral blood mononuclear cells (PBMCs), obtained at new diagnosis, from a patient treated with antithyroid drugs. The genes are TRBV7-8 and TRBJ2-1; D remains unclear. CDR3 protein: CASSLLNDEQFF. The CDR3 DNA sequence: TGTGCCAGCAGCTTGCTTAACGATGAGCAGTTCTTC.